Detailed here is one TCR beta chain. The data derive from a study of T cells in Graves' hyperthyroidism and ophthalmopathy. The source material, RNA transcripts, was used to amplify TCR beta CDR3 regions. HTBI primers drove first-round RT-PCR of the TCR CDR3. TCRdb ran MiXCR on the multiplex PCR reads and lists one entry per CDR3 protein. The sample includes over 250,000 distinct CDR3 sequences, about 25% of them seen just once. Input material: blood. This clonotype was obtained from a middle-aged man with Graves' hyperthyroidism that later progressed to Graves' ophthalmopathy.

The CDR3 spells CASSGPGETQYF. The CDR3 coding sequence is TGTGCCAGCAGCGGTCCTGGGGAGACCCAGTACTTC. The V call is TRBV13, the J call TRBJ2-5; no reliable D call. CDR1 and CDR2 (germline): PRHDT, FYEKMQ (reference sequence). The CDR3 has 12 amino acids. Trimming removed 5 bases from V and 5 bases from J, with 9 bases in between. Together with reference TRBV13 and TRBJ2-5, the CDR3 gives the full variable domain: AAGVIQSPRHLIKEKRETATLKCYPIPRHDTVYWYQQGPGQDPQFLISFYEKMQSDKGSIPDRFSAQQFSDYHSELNMSSLELGDSALYFCASSGPGETQYFGPGTRLLVL.